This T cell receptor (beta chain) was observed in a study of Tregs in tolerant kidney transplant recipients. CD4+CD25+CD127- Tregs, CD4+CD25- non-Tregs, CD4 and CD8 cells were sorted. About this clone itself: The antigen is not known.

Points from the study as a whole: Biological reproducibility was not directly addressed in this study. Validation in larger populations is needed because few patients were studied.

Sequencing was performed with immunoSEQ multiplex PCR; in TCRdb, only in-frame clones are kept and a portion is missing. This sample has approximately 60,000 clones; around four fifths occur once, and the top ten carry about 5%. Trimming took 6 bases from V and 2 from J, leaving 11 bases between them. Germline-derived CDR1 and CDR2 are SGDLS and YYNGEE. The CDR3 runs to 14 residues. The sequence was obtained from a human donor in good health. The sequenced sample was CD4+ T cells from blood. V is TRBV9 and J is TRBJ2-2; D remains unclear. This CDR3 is CASTLSANTGELFF. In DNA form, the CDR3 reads TGTGCCAGCACCCTAAGTGCCAACACCGGGGAGCTGTTTTTT. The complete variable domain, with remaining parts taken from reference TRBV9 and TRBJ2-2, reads DSGVTQTPKHLITATGQRVTLRCSPRSGDLSVYWYQQSLDQGLQFLIQYYNGEERAKGNILERFSAQQFPDLHSELNLSSLELGDSALYFCASTLSANTGELFFGEGSRLTVL.